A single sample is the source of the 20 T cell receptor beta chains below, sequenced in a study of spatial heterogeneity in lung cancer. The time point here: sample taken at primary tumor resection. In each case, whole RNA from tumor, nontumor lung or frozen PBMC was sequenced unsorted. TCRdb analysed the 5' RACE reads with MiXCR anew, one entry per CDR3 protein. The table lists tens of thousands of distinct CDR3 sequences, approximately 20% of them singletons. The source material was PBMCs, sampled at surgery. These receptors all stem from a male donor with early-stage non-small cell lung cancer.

CDR3 in amino acids: CASSATGSNQPQHF. For the CDR3, the DNA is TGTGCCAGCAGCGCGACAGGGAGCAATCAGCCCCAGCATTTT. The chain combines TRBV7-2 with TRBJ1-5; 7 positions agree with TRBD1. The V gene's germline CDR1 is SGHTA and CDR2 FQGNSA. The J segment lost 1 base and the V segment lost 5 bases, leaving 2 bases of the junction unmatched. CDR3 length: 14 amino acids.

For the CDR3, the DNA is TGCGCCAGCAGTGAGGGGACTAGCGGAGGCTACGAGCAGTACTTC. This codes for CASSEGTSGGYEQYF. The chain joins TRBV10-1 to TRBJ2-7; TRBD2 agrees at 11 bases. The CDR3 has 15 residues. Germline trimming cut 2 bases from V and 3 bases from J; bases unmatched to any gene: 3. Germline lookup yields CDR1 WNHNN and CDR2 SYGVQD (reference sequence).

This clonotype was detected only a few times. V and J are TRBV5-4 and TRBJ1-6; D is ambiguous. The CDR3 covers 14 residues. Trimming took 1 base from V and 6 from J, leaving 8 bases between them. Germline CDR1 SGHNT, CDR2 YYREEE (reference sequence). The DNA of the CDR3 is TGTGCCAGCAGCTTGTACCAGCCTAATTCACCCCTCCACTTT. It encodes CASSLYQPNSPLHF. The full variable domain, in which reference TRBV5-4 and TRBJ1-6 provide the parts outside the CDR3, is ETGVTQSPTHLIKTRGQQVTLRCSSQSGHNTVSWYQQALGQGPQFIFQYYREEENGRGNFPPRFSGLQFPNYSSELNVNALELDDSALYLCASSLYQPNSPLHFGNGTRLTVT.

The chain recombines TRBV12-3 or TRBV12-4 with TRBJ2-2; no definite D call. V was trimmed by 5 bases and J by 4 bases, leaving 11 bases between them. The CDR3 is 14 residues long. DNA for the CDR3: TGTGCCAGCAGTCCTGAATGGGGCACCGGGGAGCTGTTTTTT. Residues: CASSPEWGTGELFF.

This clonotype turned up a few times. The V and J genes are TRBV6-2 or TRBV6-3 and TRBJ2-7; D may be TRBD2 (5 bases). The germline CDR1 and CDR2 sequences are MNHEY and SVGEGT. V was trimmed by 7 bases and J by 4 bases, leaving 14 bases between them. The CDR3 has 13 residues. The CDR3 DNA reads TGTGCCAGCACAGGCACGGGATTATACGAGCAGTACTTC. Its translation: CASTGTGLYEQYF.

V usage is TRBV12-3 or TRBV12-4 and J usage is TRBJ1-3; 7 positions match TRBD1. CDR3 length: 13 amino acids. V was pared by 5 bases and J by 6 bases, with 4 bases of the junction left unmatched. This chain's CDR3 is CASSTGEANTIYF. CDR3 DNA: TGTGCCAGCAGTACAGGGGAAGCAAACACCATATATTTT.

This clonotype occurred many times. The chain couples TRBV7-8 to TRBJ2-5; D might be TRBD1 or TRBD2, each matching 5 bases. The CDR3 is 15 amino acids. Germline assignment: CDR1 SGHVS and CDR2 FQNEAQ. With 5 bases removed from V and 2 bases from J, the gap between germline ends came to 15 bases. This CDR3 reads CASSPRDASQETQYF. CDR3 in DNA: TGTGCCAGCAGCCCCCGGGACGCAAGTCAAGAGACCCAGTACTTC.

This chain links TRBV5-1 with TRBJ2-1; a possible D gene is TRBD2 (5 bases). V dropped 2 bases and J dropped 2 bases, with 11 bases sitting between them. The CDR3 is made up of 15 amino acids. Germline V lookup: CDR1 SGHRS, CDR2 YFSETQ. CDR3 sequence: CASSLAEGTYNEQFF. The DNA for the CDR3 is TGCGCCAGCAGCTTAGCGGAAGGCACCTACAATGAGCAGTTCTTC. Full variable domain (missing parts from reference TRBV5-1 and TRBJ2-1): KAGVTQTPRYLIKTRGQQVTLSCSPISGHRSVSWYQQTPGQGLQFLFEYFSETQRNKGNFPGRFSGRQFSNSRSEMNVSTLELGDSALYLCASSLAEGTYNEQFFGPGTRLTVL.

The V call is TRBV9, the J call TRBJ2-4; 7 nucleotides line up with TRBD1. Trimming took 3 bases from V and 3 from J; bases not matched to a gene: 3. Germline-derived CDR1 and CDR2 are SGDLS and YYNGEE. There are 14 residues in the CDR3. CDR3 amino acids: CASSGGQYKNIQYF. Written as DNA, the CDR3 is TGTGCCAGCAGCGGGGGACAGTACAAAAACATTCAGTACTTC.

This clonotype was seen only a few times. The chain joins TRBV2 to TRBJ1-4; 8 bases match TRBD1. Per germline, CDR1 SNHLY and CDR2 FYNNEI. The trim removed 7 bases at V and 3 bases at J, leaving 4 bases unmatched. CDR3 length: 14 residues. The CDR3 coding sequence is TGTGCCAGCAATCAGGGGGCAGCTAATGAAAAACTGTTTTTT. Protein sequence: CASNQGAANEKLFF.

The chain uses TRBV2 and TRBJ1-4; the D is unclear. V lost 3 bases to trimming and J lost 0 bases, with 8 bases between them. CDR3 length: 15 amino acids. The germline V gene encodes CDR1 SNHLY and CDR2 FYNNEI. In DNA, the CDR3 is TGTGCCAGCAGTGAGGGGATTGCAACTAATGAAAAACTGTTTTTT. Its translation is CASSEGIATNEKLFF.

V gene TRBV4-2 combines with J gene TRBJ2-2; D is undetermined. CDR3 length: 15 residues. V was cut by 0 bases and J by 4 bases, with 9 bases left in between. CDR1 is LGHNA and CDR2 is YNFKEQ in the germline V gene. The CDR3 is CASSQESGITGELFF. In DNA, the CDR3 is TGTGCCAGCAGCCAAGAGTCAGGCATCACCGGGGAGCTGTTTTTT.

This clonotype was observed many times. This chain's CDR3 is CASSGSTPYNEQFF. The CDR3, as DNA: TGTGCCAGCAGCGGGTCTACACCCTACAATGAGCAGTTCTTC. The V gene is TRBV28, the J gene TRBJ2-1; no clear D. Germline CDR1 reads MDHEN; CDR2 reads SYDVKM. The V end was cut by 6 bases, the J end by 2 bases, with 11 bases between. The CDR3 is 14 amino acids. Variable domain in full (rest from reference TRBV28 and TRBJ2-1): DVKVTQSSRYLVKRTGEKVFLECVQDMDHENMFWYRQDPGLGLRLIYFSYDVKMKEKGDIPEGYSVSREKKERFSLILESASTNQTSMYLCASSGSTPYNEQFFGPGTRLTVL.

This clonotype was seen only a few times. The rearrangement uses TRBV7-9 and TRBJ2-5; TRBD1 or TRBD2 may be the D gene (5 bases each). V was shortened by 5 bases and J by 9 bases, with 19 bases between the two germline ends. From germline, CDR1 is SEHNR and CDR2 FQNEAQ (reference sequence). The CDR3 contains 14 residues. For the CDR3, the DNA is TGTGCCAGCAGCAAAGTAGGGCTGGGGGTCGCCCAGTACTTC. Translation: CASSKVGLGVAQYF.

The CDR3 coding sequence is TGTGCCAGCCACCCACCGGGACCAAACACAGATACGCAGTATTTT. It encodes CASHPPGPNTDTQYF. The V and J genes are TRBV28 and TRBJ2-3, with D possibly called TRBD1 or TRBD2 (5 bases each). Germline V gene data show CDR1 as MDHEN and CDR2 as SYDVKM. This CDR3 comprises 15 residues. Trimming cost V 8 bases and J 2 bases, with 17 bases left between them.

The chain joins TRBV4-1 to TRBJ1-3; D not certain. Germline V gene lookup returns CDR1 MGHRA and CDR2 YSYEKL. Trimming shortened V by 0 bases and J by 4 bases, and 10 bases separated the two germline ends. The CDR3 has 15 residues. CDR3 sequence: CASSQEGSTGNTIYF. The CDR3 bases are TGCGCCAGCAGCCAAGAGGGCTCGACGGGAAACACCATATATTTT.

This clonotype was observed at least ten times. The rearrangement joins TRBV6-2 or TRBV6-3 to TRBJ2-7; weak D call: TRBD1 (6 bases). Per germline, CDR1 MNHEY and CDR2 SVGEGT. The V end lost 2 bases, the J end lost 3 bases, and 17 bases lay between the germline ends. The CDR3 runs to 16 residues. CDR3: CASSYPVDWGLYEQYF. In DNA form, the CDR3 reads TGTGCCAGCAGTTACCCGGTGGACTGGGGGCTCTACGAGCAGTACTTC.

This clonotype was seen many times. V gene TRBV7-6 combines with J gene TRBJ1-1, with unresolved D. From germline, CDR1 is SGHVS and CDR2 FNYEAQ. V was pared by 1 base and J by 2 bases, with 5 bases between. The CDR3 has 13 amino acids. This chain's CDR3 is CASSLDLNTEAFF. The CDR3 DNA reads TGTGCCAGCAGCTTAGATCTAAACACTGAAGCTTTCTTT. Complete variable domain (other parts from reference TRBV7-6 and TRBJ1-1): GAGVSQSPRYKVTKRGQDVALRCDPISGHVSLYWYRQALGQGPEFLTYFNYEAQQDKSGLPNDRFSAERPEGSISTLTIQRTEQRDSAMYRCASSLDLNTEAFFGQGTRLTVV.

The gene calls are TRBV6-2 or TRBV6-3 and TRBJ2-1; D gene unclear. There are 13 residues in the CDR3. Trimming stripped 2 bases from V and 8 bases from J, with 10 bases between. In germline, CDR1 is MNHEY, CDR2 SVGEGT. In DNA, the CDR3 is TGTGCCAGCAGTTACGGGGTTAAGCATGAGCAGTTCTTC. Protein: CASSYGVKHEQFF.

The CDR3 here is CASSLTRGVYEQYF. DNA of the CDR3: TGTGCCAGCAGCTTAACTCGCGGGGTCTACGAGCAGTACTTC. V usage is TRBV13 and J usage is TRBJ2-7, with a weak D call TRBD2 (6 bases). This CDR3 spans 14 amino acids. CDR1 PRHDT and CDR2 FYEKMQ come from the germline V gene (reference sequence). The germline V and J ends were trimmed by 2 bases and 3 bases, with 11 bases remaining between them.